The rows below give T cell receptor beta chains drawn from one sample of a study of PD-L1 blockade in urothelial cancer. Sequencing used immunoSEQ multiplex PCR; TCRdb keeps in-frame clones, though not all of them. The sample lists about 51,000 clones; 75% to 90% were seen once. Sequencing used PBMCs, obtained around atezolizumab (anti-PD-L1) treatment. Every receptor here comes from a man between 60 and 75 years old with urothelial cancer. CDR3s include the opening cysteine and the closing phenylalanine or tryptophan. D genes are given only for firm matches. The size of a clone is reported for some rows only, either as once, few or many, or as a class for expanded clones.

CASSIRVSSTDTQYF | TGTGCCAGTAGTATCAGGGTGTCTAGCACAGATACGCAGTATTTT | TRBJ2-3 | TRBV19 | - | few
CASSTQGSNIQYF | TGTGCCAGCAGTACACAGGGTTCCAACATTCAGTACTTC | TRBJ2-4 | TRBV6-5 | - | -
CAISEDRGYGYTF | TGTGCCATCAGTGAAGACAGGGGCTATGGCTACACCTTC | TRBJ1-2 | TRBV10-3 | TRBD1 | -
CASSRPPGTGLAKNIQYF | TGTGCCAGCAGCCGGCCCCCCGGGACAGGTCTAGCCAAAAACATTCAGTACTTC | TRBJ2-4 | TRBV7-2 | TRBD1 | -
CSVGDRGHQPQHF | TGCAGCGTTGGGGACAGGGGCCATCAGCCCCAGCATTTT | TRBJ1-5 | TRBV29-1 | TRBD1 | few
CASSPGGKTEAFF | TGCGCCAGCAGCCCGGGGGGGAAAACTGAAGCTTTCTTT | TRBJ1-1 | TRBV5-1 | - | once
CASSLRTGSGYTF | TGTGCCAGCAGTTTGAGGACAGGGAGTGGCTACACCTTC | TRBJ1-2 | TRBV27 | TRBD1 | -
CASSMGRGQETQYF | TGTGCCAGTAGTATGGGCAGGGGTCAGGAGACCCAGTACTTC | TRBJ2-5 | TRBV19 | - | -
CASSIQQGGILGNTIYF | TGCGCCAGCAGCATTCAACAGGGTGGAATTCTTGGAAACACCATATATTTT | TRBJ1-3 | TRBV5-1 | - | once
CASRPNVRVEAFF | TGTGCCAGCAGACCCAACGTGAGAGTTGAAGCTTTCTTT | TRBJ1-1 | TRBV6-5 | - | -
CASRTTSGDETQYF | TGTGCCAGCAGGACTACTAGCGGGGACGAGACCCAGTACTTC | TRBJ2-5 | TRBV2 | TRBD2 | -
CASSSPGGAYGYTF | TGTGCCAGCAGTTCTCCAGGGGGCGCCTATGGCTACACCTTC | TRBJ1-2 | TRBV6-5 | TRBD1 | -
CASSWGVSGNTIYF | TGCGCCAGCAGCTGGGGGGTCTCTGGAAACACCATATATTTT | TRBJ1-3 | TRBV5-1 | - | -
CAIRPGTGGNQPQHF | TGTGCCATCAGACCCGGGACAGGGGGGAATCAGCCCCAGCATTTT | TRBJ1-5 | TRBV10-3 | TRBD1 | -
CASSPQGRNYYGYTF | TGTGCCAGCTCACCCCAGGGGAGAAATTACTATGGCTACACCTTC | TRBJ1-2 | TRBV18 | - | -
CASSWMTGEQYF | TGTGCCAGCAGCTGGATGACAGGCGAGCAGTACTTC | TRBJ2-7 | TRBV11-2 | - | -
CAWSGANEQFF | TGTGCCTGGTCTGGGGCTAATGAGCAGTTCTTC | TRBJ2-1 | TRBV30 | - | -
CASSYGTGAPTNSPLHF | TGTGCCAGCAGTTATGGGACAGGGGCCCCGACTAATTCACCCCTCCACTTT | TRBJ1-6 | TRBV2 | TRBD1 | -
CATSAPPGLADTQQYF | TGTGCCACCAGCGCACCACCGGGACTAGCGGATACACAGCAGTACTTC | TRBJ2-7 | TRBV15 | TRBD2 | once
CSVDTGTRTEAFF | TGCAGCGTCGATACAGGGACGCGCACTGAAGCTTTCTTT | TRBJ1-1 | TRBV29-1 | - | -
CASRGQGNTGELFF | TGTGCCAGCAGGGGTCAGGGGAACACCGGGGAGCTGTTTTTT | TRBJ2-2 | TRBV2 | - | -
CASSNSGTDYSGNTIYF | TGTGCCAGCAGCAACTCTGGGACTGACTACTCTGGAAACACCATATATTTT | TRBJ1-3 | TRBV21-1 | - | -
CASSQGGAESYEQYF | TGTGCCAGCAGCCAAGGAGGTGCGGAGAGCTACGAGCAGTACTTC | TRBJ2-7 | TRBV4-2 | - | -
CASSIIRTGTNSYEQYF | TGTGCCAGTAGTATAATTCGGACAGGGACAAACTCCTACGAGCAGTACTTC | TRBJ2-7 | TRBV19 | TRBD1 | -
CATSRGGTDPYEQYF | TGTGCCACCAGCAGGGGCGGGACAGACCCCTACGAGCAGTACTTC | TRBJ2-7 | TRBV15 | - | once
CASRAATSGVAGELFF | TGTGCCAGCAGGGCAGCGACTAGCGGGGTAGCCGGGGAGCTGTTTTTT | TRBJ2-2 | TRBV2 | TRBD2 | -
CAWSPGRQGFSPLHF | TGTGCCTGGTCCCCGGGAAGACAGGGGTTTTCACCCCTCCACTTT | TRBJ1-6 | TRBV30 | TRBD1 | -
CASMFQSNQPQHF | TGTGCCAGCATGTTTCAGAGCAATCAGCCCCAGCATTTT | TRBJ1-5 | TRBV2 | - | -
CASHRGGLGQPQHF | TGTGCCAGCCACCGGGGGGGTTTAGGTCAGCCCCAGCATTTT | TRBJ1-5 | TRBV19 | - | once
CASSLWLRQRHYGYTF | TGCGCCAGCAGCCTGTGGTTGCGACAGCGCCACTATGGCTACACCTTC | TRBJ1-2 | TRBV4-1 | - | -
CASSWYSPGQGASGGELFF | TGCGCCAGCAGCTGGTACTCTCCGGGACAGGGGGCGTCGGGCGGGGAGCTGTTTTTT | TRBJ2-2 | TRBV5-1 | TRBD1 | -